This T cell receptor beta chain derives from a study of siplizumab effects on memory and regulatory T cells. Findings and caveats of the study: Alloreactive sequences tracing back to unstimulated CD4+ memory cells were significantly reduced by siplizumab. Sequences below about 10^-5 frequency were poorly captured, limiting mapping of alloreactive clones. Proliferating CD4+ or CD8+ clones, roughly 75-95% of them, lacked an assignable naive or memory phenotype.

Using immunoSEQ multiplex PCR, the repertoire was profiled, and TCRdb retains in-frame clones only, with some absent. The repertoire holds 75,000 to 100,000 clones, with around 94% as singletons. Per germline, CDR1 MNHEY and CDR2 SVGAGI. Trimming removed 5 bases at V and 10 bases at J, with 18 bases between. This CDR3 region has 14 residues. Remarks on this clone: What it recognizes is unknown.

The material sequenced was non-Treg CD4+ T cells sorted from blood. The chain employs TRBV6-5 and TRBJ2-4; D not certain. The sequence came from a human donor in good health. Written as DNA, the CDR3 is TGTGCCAGCAGTCCCATAGTAAGGGATGGGATTCAGTACTTC. As protein: CASSPIVRDGIQYF.